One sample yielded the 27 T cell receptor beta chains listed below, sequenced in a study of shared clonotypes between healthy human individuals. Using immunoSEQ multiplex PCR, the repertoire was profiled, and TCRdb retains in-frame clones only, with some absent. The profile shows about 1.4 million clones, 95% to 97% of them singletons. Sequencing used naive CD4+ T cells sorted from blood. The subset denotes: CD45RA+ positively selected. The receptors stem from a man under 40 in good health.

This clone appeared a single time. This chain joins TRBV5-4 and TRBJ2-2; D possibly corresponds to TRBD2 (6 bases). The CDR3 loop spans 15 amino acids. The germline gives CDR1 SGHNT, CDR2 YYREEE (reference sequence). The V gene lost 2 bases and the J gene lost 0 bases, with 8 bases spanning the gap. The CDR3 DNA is TGTGCCAGCAGCTTAAGCGGGTCGAACACCGGGGAGCTGTTTTTT. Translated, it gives CASSLSGSNTGELFF. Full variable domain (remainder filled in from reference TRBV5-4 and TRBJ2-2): ETGVTQSPTHLIKTRGQQVTLRCSSQSGHNTVSWYQQALGQGPQFIFQYYREEENGRGNFPPRFSGLQFPNYSSELNVNALELDDSALYLCASSLSGSNTGELFFGEGSRLTVL.

In DNA, the CDR3 is TGCGCCAGCAGCCACAATATTCAAGTCCAAGTCCAAGTGGGGTATGGCTACACCTTC. It is translated as CASSHNIQVQVQVGYGYTF. The chain has TRBV5-1 and TRBJ1-2, with D uncertain. The germline V gene has CDR1 SGHRS and CDR2 YFSETQ. The CDR3 runs 19 residues. The V end was cut by 4 bases, the J end by 5 bases, with 30 bases between.

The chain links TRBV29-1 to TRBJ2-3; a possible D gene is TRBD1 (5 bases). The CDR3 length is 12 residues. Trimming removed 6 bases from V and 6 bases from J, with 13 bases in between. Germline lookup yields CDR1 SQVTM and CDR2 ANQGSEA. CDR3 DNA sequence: TGCAGCGTGGGGCGGCAGGCGGATACGCAGTATTTT. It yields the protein CSVGRQADTQYF.

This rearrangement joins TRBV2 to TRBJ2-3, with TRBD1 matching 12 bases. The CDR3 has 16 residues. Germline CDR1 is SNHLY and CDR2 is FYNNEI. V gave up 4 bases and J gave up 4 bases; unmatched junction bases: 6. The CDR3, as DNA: TGTGCCAGCAGTGCCCCCGGGACAGGGGGCTCAGATACGCAGTATTTT. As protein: CASSAPGTGGSDTQYF.

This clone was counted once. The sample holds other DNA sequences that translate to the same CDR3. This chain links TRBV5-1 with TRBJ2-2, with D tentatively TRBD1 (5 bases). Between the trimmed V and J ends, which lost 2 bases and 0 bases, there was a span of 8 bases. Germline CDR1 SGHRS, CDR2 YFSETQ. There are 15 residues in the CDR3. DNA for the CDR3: TGCGCCAGCAGCTTAGGACACGCGAACACCGGGGAGCTGTTTTTT. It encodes CASSLGHANTGELFF.

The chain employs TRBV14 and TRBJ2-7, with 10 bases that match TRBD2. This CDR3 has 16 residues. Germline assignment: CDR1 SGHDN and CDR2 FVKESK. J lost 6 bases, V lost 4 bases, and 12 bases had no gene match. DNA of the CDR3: TGTGCCAGCAGCCTTTTGGAACTAGCGGGATGGGGCGAGCAGTACTTC. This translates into CASSLLELAGWGEQYF. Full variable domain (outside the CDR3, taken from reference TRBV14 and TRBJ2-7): EAGVTQFPSHSVIEKGQTVTLRCDPISGHDNLYWYRRVMGKEIKFLLHFVKESKQDESGMPNNRFLAERTGGTYSTLKVQPAELEDSGVYFCASSLLELAGWGEQYFGPGTRLTVT.

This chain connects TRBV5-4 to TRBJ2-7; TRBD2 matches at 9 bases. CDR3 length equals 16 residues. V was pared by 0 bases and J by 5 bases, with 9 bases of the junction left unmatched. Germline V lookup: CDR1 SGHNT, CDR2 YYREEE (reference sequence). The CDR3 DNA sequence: TGTGCCAGCAGCTTGGAAATAGCGGGAGACTCGGACGAGCAGTACTTC. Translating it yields CASSLEIAGDSDEQYF. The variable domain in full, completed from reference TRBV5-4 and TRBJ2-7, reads ETGVTQSPTHLIKTRGQQVTLRCSSQSGHNTVSWYQQALGQGPQFIFQYYREEENGRGNFPPRFSGLQFPNYSSELNVNALELDDSALYLCASSLEIAGDSDEQYFGPGTRLTVT.

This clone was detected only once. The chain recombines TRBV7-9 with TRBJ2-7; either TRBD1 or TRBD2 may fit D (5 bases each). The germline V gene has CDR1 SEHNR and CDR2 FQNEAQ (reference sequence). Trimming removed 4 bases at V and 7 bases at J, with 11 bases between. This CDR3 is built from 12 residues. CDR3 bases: TGTGCCAGCAGCTGGCAGGGCGGGGAGCAGTACTTC. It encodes CASSWQGGEQYF.

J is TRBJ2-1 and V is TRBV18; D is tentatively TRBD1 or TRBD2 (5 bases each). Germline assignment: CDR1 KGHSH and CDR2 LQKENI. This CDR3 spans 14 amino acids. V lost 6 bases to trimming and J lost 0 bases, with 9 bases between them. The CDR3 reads CASSRGDSYNEQFF. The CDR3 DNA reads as TGTGCCAGCTCCAGAGGGGACTCCTACAATGAGCAGTTCTTC. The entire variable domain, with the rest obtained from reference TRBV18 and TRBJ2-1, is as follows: NAGVMQNPRHLVRRRGQEARLRCSPMKGHSHVYWYRQLPEEGLKFMVYLQKENIIDESGMPKERFSAEFPKEGPSILRIQQVVRGDSAAYFCASSRGDSYNEQFFGPGTRLTVL.

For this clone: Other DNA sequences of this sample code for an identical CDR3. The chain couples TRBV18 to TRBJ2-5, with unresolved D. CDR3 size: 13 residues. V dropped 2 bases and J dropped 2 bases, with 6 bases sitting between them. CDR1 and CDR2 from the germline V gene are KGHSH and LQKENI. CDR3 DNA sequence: TGTGCCAGCTCACCAGGGAATCAAGAGACCCAGTACTTC. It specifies CASSPGNQETQYF.

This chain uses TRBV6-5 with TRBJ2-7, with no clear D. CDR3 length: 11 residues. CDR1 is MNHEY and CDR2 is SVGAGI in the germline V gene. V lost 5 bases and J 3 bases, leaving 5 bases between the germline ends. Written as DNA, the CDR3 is TGTGCCAGCAGTGAATACTACGAGCAGTACTTC. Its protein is CASSEYYEQYF.

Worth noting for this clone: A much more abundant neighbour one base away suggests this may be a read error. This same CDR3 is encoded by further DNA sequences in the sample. CDR3 DNA: TGTGCCAGCAGTTTATTAGGGAACACTGAAGCTTTCTTT. It yields the protein CASSLLGNTEAFF. This chain uses TRBV28 with TRBJ1-1; no definite D call. The CDR3 extends over 13 amino acids. V lost 1 base to trimming and J lost 1 base, with 4 bases between them. Per germline, CDR1 MDHEN and CDR2 SYDVKM.

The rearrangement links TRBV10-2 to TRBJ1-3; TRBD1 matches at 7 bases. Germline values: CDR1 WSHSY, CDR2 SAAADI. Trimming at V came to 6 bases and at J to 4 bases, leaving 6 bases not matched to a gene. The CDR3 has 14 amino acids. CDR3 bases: TGCGCCAGCAGAACAGGGGTTTCAGGAAACACCATATATTTT. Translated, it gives CASRTGVSGNTIYF.

The CDR3 region is CASSLTGQTIYF. The CDR3 DNA reads as TGTGCCAGCAGCTTAACAGGCCAGACCATATATTTT. The V call is TRBV11-3, the J call TRBJ1-3, with TRBD1 as a possible D gene (5 bases). Germline V lookup: CDR1 SGHNT, CDR2 YENEEA. The CDR3 has 12 residues. Trimming took off 2 bases at V and 10 bases at J, with 9 bases between the two ends.

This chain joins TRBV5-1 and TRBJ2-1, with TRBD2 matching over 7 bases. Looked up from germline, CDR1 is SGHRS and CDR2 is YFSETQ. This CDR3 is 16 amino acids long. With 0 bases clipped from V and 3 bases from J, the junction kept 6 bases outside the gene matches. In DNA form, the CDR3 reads TGCGCCAGCAGCTTGGGCCCAGGCGGGAGCTACAATGAGCAGTTCTTC. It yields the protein CASSLGPGGSYNEQFF.

The CDR3 DNA sequence: TGTGCCAGCAGTTTTAAAGGGGGCCCCTCTGGCTACACCTTC. Encoded protein: CASSFKGGPSGYTF. V is TRBV28 and J is TRBJ1-2; TRBD1 agrees at 7 bases. V lost 3 bases and J lost 7; bases outside the gene matches: 8. The CDR3 has 14 amino acids. The V gene's germline CDR1 is MDHEN and CDR2 SYDVKM.

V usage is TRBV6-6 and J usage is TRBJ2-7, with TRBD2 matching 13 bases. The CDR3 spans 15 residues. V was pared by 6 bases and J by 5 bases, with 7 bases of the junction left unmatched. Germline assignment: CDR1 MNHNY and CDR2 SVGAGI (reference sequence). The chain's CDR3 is CASSPWTSGSHEQYF. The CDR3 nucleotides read TGTGCCAGCAGCCCCTGGACTAGCGGGAGCCACGAGCAGTACTTC.

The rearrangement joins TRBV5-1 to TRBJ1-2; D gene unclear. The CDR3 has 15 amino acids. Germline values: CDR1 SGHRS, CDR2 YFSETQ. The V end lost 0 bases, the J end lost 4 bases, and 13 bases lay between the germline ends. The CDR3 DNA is TGCGCCAGCAGCTTGGCCCGGCAGCCCGCCTATGGCTACACCTTC. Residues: CASSLARQPAYGYTF.

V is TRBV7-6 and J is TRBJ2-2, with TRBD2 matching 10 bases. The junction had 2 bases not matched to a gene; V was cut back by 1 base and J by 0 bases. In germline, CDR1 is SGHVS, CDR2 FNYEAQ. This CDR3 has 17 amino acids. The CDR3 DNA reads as TGTGCCAGCAGCTTAGGAGGACTAGCGGCGAACACCGGGGAGCTGTTTTTT. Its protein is CASSLGGLAANTGELFF.

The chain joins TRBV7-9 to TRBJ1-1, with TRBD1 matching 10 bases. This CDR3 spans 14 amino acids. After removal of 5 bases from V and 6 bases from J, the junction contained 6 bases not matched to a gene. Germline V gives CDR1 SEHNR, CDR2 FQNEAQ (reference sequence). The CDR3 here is CASSHGQGESEAFF. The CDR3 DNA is TGTGCCAGCAGCCACGGACAGGGGGAATCTGAAGCTTTCTTT.

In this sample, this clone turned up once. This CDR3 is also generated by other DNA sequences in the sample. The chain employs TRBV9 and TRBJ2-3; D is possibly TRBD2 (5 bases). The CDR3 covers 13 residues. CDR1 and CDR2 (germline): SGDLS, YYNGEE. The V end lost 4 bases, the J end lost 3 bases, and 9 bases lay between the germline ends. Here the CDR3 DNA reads TGTGCCAGCAGCCCCTTAGCGACAGATACGCAGTATTTT. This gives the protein CASSPLATDTQYF.

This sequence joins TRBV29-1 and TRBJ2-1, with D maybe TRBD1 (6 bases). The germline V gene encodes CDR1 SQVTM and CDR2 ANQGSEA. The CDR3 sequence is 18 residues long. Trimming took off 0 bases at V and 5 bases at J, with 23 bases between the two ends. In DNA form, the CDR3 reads TGCAGCGTTGAAGATTTGAAGTCAGTAAGGGGGTTCGACAATGAGCAGTTCTTC. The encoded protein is CSVEDLKSVRGFDNEQFF.

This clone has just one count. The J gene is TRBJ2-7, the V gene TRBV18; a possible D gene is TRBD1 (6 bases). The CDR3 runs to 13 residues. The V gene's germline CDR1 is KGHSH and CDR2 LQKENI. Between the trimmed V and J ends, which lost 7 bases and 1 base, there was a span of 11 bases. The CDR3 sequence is CASFRGQSYEQYF. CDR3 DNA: TGTGCCAGCTTCCGTGGACAGTCCTACGAGCAGTACTTC.

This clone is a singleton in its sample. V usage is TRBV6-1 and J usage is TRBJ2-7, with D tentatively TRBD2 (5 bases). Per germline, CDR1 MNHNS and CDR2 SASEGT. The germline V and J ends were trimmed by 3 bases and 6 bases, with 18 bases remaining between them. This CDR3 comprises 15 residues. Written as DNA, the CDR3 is TGTGCCAGCAGTGATTCTCCGGGATCGAGGGCCGAGCAGTACTTC. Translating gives CASSDSPGSRAEQYF.

CDR3 sequence: CAISPSGSGGEQFF. The CDR3 DNA is TGTGCCATCAGTCCTAGCGGGAGCGGTGGTGAGCAGTTCTTC. V usage is TRBV10-3 and J usage is TRBJ2-1; TRBD2 aligns across 10 bases. V shed 5 bases and J 9 bases; nucleotides not matched to a gene: 7. CDR1 is ENHRY, CDR2 SYGVKD, per germline. The CDR3 extends over 14 amino acids.

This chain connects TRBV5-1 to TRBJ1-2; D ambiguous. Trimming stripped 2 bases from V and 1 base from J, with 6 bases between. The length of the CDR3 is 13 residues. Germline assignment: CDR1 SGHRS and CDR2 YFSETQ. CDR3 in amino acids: CASSFGDNYGYTF. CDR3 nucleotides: TGCGCCAGCAGCTTCGGAGATAACTATGGCTACACCTTC.

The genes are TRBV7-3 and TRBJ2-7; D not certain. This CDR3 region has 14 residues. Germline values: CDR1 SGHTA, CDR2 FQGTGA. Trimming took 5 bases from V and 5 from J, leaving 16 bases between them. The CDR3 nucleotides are TGTGCCAGCAGCCCGTTCGGCGGCTTCGACGAGCAGTACTTC. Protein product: CASSPFGGFDEQYF.